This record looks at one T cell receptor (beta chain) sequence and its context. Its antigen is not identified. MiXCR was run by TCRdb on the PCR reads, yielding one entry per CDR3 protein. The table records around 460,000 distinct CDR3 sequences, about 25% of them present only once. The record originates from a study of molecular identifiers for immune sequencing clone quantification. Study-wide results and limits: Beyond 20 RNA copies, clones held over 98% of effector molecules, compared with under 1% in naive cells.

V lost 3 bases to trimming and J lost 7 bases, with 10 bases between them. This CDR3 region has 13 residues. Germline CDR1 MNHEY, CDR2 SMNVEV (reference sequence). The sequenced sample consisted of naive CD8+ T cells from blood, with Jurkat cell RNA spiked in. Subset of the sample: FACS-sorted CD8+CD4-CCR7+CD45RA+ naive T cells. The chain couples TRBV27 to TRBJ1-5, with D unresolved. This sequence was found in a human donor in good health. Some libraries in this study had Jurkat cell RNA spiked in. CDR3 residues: CASSFRAGQPQHF. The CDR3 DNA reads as TGTGCCAGCAGTTTTAGGGCTGGACAGCCCCAGCATTTT.